Detailed here is one T cell receptor (beta chain). What it binds is unknown. Given a much more abundant clone one base away, this may be a read error. For the second PCR, which ran for roughly 6 to 12 cycles, a sample-barcoded 5' primer and a J-beta primer mix were used. TCRdb processed the 5' RACE reads anew with MiXCR; each CDR3 protein has one entry. The table shows 1.5 million to 2 million distinct CDR3 sequences, with over 25% occurring only once. The CDR3 is made up of 14 amino acids. V lost 4 bases, J lost 3 bases, and 13 bases lay in between. The data stem from a study of blood T cells in healthy people across ages. About the study: About one barcoded TCR beta cDNA was captured per two T cells.

Whole-study findings and limits: Higher naive T cell percentage went strongly together with higher TCR beta diversity. Naive CD4+ cells and diversity were both higher in long-lived donors than in aged donors. Diversity estimates drawn from one million T cells were deemed underestimates.

The genes are TRBV12-3 or TRBV12-4 and TRBJ2-7, with a weak D call TRBD2 (6 bases). Input material: blood. This receptor was taken from a woman aged 25 to 39 in good health. The CDR3 bases are TGTGCCAGCAGTTGGGGACCGGGGGTCTACGAGCAGTACTTC. Translation: CASSWGPGVYEQYF.